Detailed here is one T cell receptor (beta chain). This entry comes from a study of blood T cell repertoires in COVID-19. As for the study in general: Researchers got acute and convalescent COVID-19 samples from the United States, Italy and Spain. PBMCs, B-cell-depleted T cells, or T cells provided the cDNA or gDNA that made up the material.

How the authors handled the data: Estimation of nucleated cell counts relied on the amplification of reference gene primers. Data came from immunoSEQ multiplex PCR; TCRdb stores just in-frame clones and leaves some out. The D gene and trimming were derived from the DNA, and the V and J assignments and clone size from that table. The data hold approximately 77,000 clones, with 86% observed a single time. The CDR3 totals 12 residues. The J segment lost 2 bases and the V segment lost 7 bases, leaving 4 bases of the junction unmatched. Germline CDR1 is SQVTM and CDR2 is ANQGSEA. Sample: peripheral blood. The receptor comes from a young man with acute or convalescent COVID-19. The rearrangement uses TRBV29-1 and TRBJ1-2; 7 nucleotides line up with TRBD1. The CDR3 sequence: CSARTGNYGYTF. The CDR3 nucleotides are TGCAGCGCAAGGACAGGAAACTATGGCTACACCTTC.